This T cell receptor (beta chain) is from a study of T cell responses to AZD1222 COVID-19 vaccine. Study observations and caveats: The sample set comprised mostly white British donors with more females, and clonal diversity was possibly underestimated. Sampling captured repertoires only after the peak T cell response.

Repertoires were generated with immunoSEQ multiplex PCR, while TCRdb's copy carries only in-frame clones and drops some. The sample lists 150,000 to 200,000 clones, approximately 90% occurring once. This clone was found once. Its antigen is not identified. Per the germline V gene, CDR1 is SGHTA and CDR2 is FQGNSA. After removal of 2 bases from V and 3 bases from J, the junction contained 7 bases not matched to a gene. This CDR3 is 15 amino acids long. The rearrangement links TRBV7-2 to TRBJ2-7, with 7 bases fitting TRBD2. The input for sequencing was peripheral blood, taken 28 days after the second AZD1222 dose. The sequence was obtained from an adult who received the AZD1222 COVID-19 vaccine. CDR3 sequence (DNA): TGTGCCAGCAGCTTATCCTCGAGCGGGGTCTACGAGCAGTACTTC. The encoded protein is CASSLSSSGVYEQYF.